The 18 T cell receptor beta chains in this list originate from one sample, sequenced in a study of Tregs in tolerant kidney transplant recipients. These receptors' antigens are unknown. Libraries were prepared by immunoSEQ multiplex PCR; TCRdb keeps only in-frame clonotypes and omits some of them. The sample contains around 31,000 clones, about four fifths of which appear only once. Specimen: Tregs from blood cultured with allogeneic cells. These receptors were obtained from a human donor in good health.

The V call is TRBV6-1, the J call TRBJ1-4; 7 bases match TRBD1. Germline-derived CDR1 and CDR2 are MNHNS and SASEGT. The CDR3 length is 16 residues. V lost 1 base, J lost 5 bases, and 7 bases stayed unmatched. As DNA, the CDR3 is TGTGCCAGCAGTGAAGGGTCCCCCAGGGGGAATGAAAAACTGTTTTTT. It is translated as CASSEGSPRGNEKLFF.

V is TRBV7-2 and J is TRBJ2-1; TRBD1 agrees at 10 bases. V lost 2 bases, J lost 14 bases, and 6 bases stayed unmatched. CDR1 is SGHTA and CDR2 is FQGNSA in the germline V gene. CDR3 length: 13 amino acids. As DNA, the CDR3 is TGTGCCAGCAGCTTACGACAGGGGGCAAGGAAGTTCTTC. It translates to CASSLRQGARKFF.

The rearrangement links TRBV5-1 to TRBJ2-2; D is ambiguous. The V gene's germline CDR1 is SGHRS and CDR2 YFSETQ. Trimming removed 0 bases at V and 0 bases at J, with 6 bases between. The CDR3 runs 15 residues. The CDR3 DNA reads TGCGCCAGCAGCTTGGGACACACGAACACCGGGGAGCTGTTTTTT. This translates into CASSLGHTNTGELFF.

The chain links TRBV4-1 to TRBJ2-3, with TRBD2 matching over 7 bases. CDR1 MGHRA and CDR2 YSYEKL come from the germline V gene. The CDR3 is made up of 17 amino acids. V lost 5 bases to trimming and J lost 2 bases; unmatched junction nucleotides: 13. The DNA for the CDR3 is TGCGCCAGCAGCTGGGTGGGGAGGGCTTCGGACACAGATACGCAGTATTTT. It yields the protein CASSWVGRASDTDTQYF.

The V gene is TRBV18, the J gene TRBJ2-1, with D tentatively TRBD1 (6 bases). The germline V gene has CDR1 KGHSH and CDR2 LQKENI. The V end lost 5 bases, the J end lost 3 bases, and 8 bases lay between the germline ends. The CDR3 runs 13 residues. CDR3 sequence reads: CASSSDSYNEQFF. The DNA of the CDR3 is TGTGCCAGCTCATCGGACAGCTACAATGAGCAGTTCTTC.

CDR3 loop: CASSEPGTGYEQYF. For the CDR3, the DNA is TGTGCCAGCAGTGAACCCGGGACAGGCTACGAGCAGTACTTC. The V call is TRBV6-5, the J call TRBJ2-7; 8 bases line up with TRBD1. The CDR3 extends over 14 amino acids. With 5 bases clipped from V and 3 bases from J, the junction kept 6 bases outside the gene matches. Germline lookup yields CDR1 MNHEY and CDR2 SVGAGI.

The V gene is TRBV18, the J gene TRBJ2-2, with D uncertain. Trimming took 8 bases from V and 0 from J, leaving 10 bases between them. Germline CDR1 reads KGHSH; CDR2 reads LQKENI. The CDR3 is 14 amino acids. The CDR3 nucleotides are TGTGCCAGCAGACCAGCCTCGAACACCGGGGAGCTGTTTTTT. This sequence encodes CASRPASNTGELFF. Combining the CDR3 with reference TRBV18 and TRBJ2-2 gives the whole variable domain NAGVMQNPRHLVRRRGQEARLRCSPMKGHSHVYWYRQLPEEGLKFMVYLQKENIIDESGMPKERFSAEFPKEGPSILRIQQVVRGDSAAYFCASRPASNTGELFFGEGSRLTVL.

CDR3 amino acids: CASSKGPGLAGVPYNEQFF. The CDR3 coding sequence is TGTGCCAGCAGCAAAGGGCCCGGACTAGCGGGAGTCCCCTACAATGAGCAGTTCTTC. This chain links TRBV21-1 with TRBJ2-1; TRBD2, the D gene given by the table, was not confirmed from the DNA. TRBV21-1 is a documented pseudogene. The CDR3 contains 19 residues.

As DNA, the CDR3 is TGTGCCAGCAGGAGTCGGGAGTCGACCTACGAGCAGTACTTC. Its translation is CASRSRESTYEQYF. The chain employs TRBV6-6 and TRBJ2-7; tentatively, D is TRBD2 (6 bases). The germline V gene has CDR1 MNHNY and CDR2 SVGAGI (reference sequence). There are 14 residues in the CDR3. V gave up 6 bases and J gave up 2 bases, with 14 bases separating them.

The chain recombines TRBV2 with TRBJ2-7; D not certain. From germline, CDR1 is SNHLY and CDR2 FYNNEI. Trimming removed 3 bases from V and 3 bases from J, with 18 bases in between. The CDR3 loop spans 16 amino acids. The CDR3, as DNA: TGTGCCAGCAGTGAGATTCTGACTCCTGCTAGCTACGAGCAGTACTTC. Residues: CASSEILTPASYEQYF.

This chain links TRBV7-2 with TRBJ1-5; the match to TRBD1 covers 8 bases. The CDR3 has 14 amino acids. V lost 4 bases, J lost 2 bases, and 1 base stayed unmatched. Germline V CDR1 and CDR2: SGHTA, FQGNSA. The CDR3 DNA follows: TGTGCCAGCAGCTCGGGACAGGGCAATCAGCCCCAGCATTTT. Its translation: CASSSGQGNQPQHF.

V and J are TRBV28 and TRBJ1-1; maybe TRBD1 (5 bases). The CDR3 spans 13 residues. Trimming stripped 7 bases from V and 1 base from J, with 10 bases between. From germline, CDR1 is MDHEN and CDR2 SYDVKM. The CDR3 loop is CASIRAQNTEAFF. CDR3 DNA sequence: TGTGCCAGCATCAGGGCACAGAACACTGAAGCTTTCTTT.

The chain links TRBV18 to TRBJ1-2, with a weak D call TRBD1 (5 bases). The ends were cut back, 0 bases at V and 6 bases at J, with 11 bases in the middle. Looked up from germline, CDR1 is KGHSH and CDR2 is LQKENI. The length of the CDR3 is 14 residues. CDR3 nucleotide sequence: TGTGCCAGCTCACCACCGGGCAGGGTGGATGGCTACACCTTC. Its translation: CASSPPGRVDGYTF.

The chain employs TRBV10-3 and TRBJ2-3; tentatively, D is TRBD1 or TRBD2 (6 bases each). The length of the CDR3 is 18 residues. The V end lost 10 bases, the J end lost 6 bases, and 32 bases lay between the germline ends. Germline CDR1 is ENHRY and CDR2 is SYGVKD. The CDR3 coding sequence is TGTGCCACCCAGGGGACTCGACTACGGTCAGGATCTCGGGATACGCAGTATTTT. Protein product: CATQGTRLRSGSRDTQYF.

This clone was seen only a few times. The rearrangement joins TRBV27 to TRBJ2-5; tentative D call: TRBD1 (6 bases). Germline CDR1 MNHEY, CDR2 SMNVEV (reference sequence). CDR3 size: 14 residues. V gave up 5 bases and J gave up 2 bases, with 12 bases separating them. CDR3 in amino acids: CASSPRTVQETQYF. The CDR3 nucleotides are TGTGCCAGCAGTCCTCGGACAGTACAAGAGACCCAGTACTTC.

This chain uses TRBV18 with TRBJ2-7; TRBD1 agrees at 8 bases. The germline CDR1 and CDR2 sequences are KGHSH and LQKENI. V was pared by 4 bases and J by 2 bases, with 4 bases of the junction left unmatched. The CDR3 contains 14 residues. Written as DNA, the CDR3 is TGTGCCAGCTCACGTGAGACAGGGGCCTACGAGCAGTACTTC. Its translation: CASSRETGAYEQYF.

V and J are TRBV29-1 and TRBJ1-2; D not resolved. CDR3 length: 12 residues. Trimming removed 5 bases from V and 5 bases from J, with 12 bases in between. The V gene's germline CDR1 is SQVTM and CDR2 ANQGSEA. The CDR3 sequence is CSVTLAGYGYTF. DNA for the CDR3: TGCAGCGTTACCCTGGCGGGATATGGCTACACCTTC.

The chain uses TRBV7-3 and TRBJ2-3; 7 bases fit TRBD2. The V gene end was trimmed by 3 bases and the J gene end by 5 bases; junction bases not matched to a gene: 8. The CDR3 contains 15 residues. Per the germline V gene, CDR1 is SGHTA and CDR2 is FQGTGA. In DNA, the CDR3 is TGTGCCAGCAGCTTTGGGAGGGCTAGCGGAGATACGCAGTATTTT. This encodes CASSFGRASGDTQYF.